This is a list of T cell receptor beta chains from one sample in a study of T cell repertoires in cytomegalovirus infection. Using its own MiXCR run on the reads, TCRdb lists one record per CDR3 protein. The sample records around 260,000 distinct CDR3 sequences, roughly 24% being singletons. The specimen sequenced was PBMCs. The receptors stem from a human donor in good health (CMV status not recorded). Some clones in this sample may be carry-over from other donors' samples. Both conserved end residues are part of each CDR3. D genes are given only for firm matches. Expanded clones get a size class; other rows say once, few or many, or leave the size out.

d_gene	abundance	v_gene	j_gene	CDR3nt	CDR3aa
.	few	TRBV2	TRBJ1-1	TGTGCCAGCAGGAAGGACCCTGAAGCTTTCTTT	CASRKDPEAFF
TRBD1	few	TRBV25-1	TRBJ1-5	TGTGCCAGCAGGGGGACAGGCGCTGATCAGCCCCAGCATTTT	CASRGTGADQPQHF
.	few	TRBV27	TRBJ1-4	TGTGCCAGCAGTATCCAACAGGGTATTGGCGAAAAACTGTTTTTT	CASSIQQGIGEKLFF
.	many	TRBV19	TRBJ2-4	TGTGCCAGTACCGCGGGGGACACGAGGAACATTCAGTACTTC	CASTAGDTRNIQYF
TRBD1	few	TRBV28	TRBJ1-2	TGTGCCAGCAGGCTAACAGGGGGCAAAGGCTACACCTTC	CASRLTGGKGYTF
.	many	TRBV12-3/TRBV12-4	TRBJ1-1	TGTGCCAGCAGCCCGGACCGGTACACTGAAGCTTTCTTT	CASSPDRYTEAFF
.	.	TRBV15	TRBJ1-5	TGTGCCACCAGCAGAGATGGAGGTAACAATCAGCCCCAGCATTTT	CATSRDGGNNQPQHF
.	many	TRBV11-2	TRBJ1-1	TGTGCCAGCAGCCCAGTGGGGGGAGAAGCTTTCTTT	CASSPVGGEAFF
TRBD1	once	TRBV29-1	TRBJ2-7	TGCAGCGTTGGACCTAGGACAGGGGGGACCTACGAGCAGTACTTC	CSVGPRTGGTYEQYF
.	few	TRBV20-1	TRBJ2-3	TGCAGTGCTGTTGACAGGCAAGATACGCAGTATTTT	CSAVDRQDTQYF
.	.	TRBV10-3	TRBJ2-4	TGTGCCATCGGCAGGGACCAAAACATTCAGTACTTC	CAIGRDQNIQYF
.	many	TRBV7-6	TRBJ1-1	TGTGCCAGCAGCTTAGCGACTAACACTGAAGCTTTCTTT	CASSLATNTEAFF
TRBD1	.	TRBV14	TRBJ2-3	TGTGCCAGCAGCCAAGATCTACAGGGGGCCATAGATACGCAGTATTTT	CASSQDLQGAIDTQYF
.	few	TRBV6-5	TRBJ2-3	TGTGCCAGCAGTTGGGGAGATACGCAGTATTTT	CASSWGDTQYF
.	.	TRBV5-1	TRBJ2-7	TGCGCCAGCAGCTTGGCCGAGGGGCTTAGCGAGCAGTACTTC	CASSLAEGLSEQYF
.	many	TRBV20-1	TRBJ1-1	TGCAGTGCTAGTAGGGGGGAGGAAGCTTTCTTT	CSASRGEEAFF
.	.	TRBV7-8	TRBJ1-2	TGTGCCAGCAGCTCCTCTAGCGTCGCTGGGGTCTATGGCTACACCTTC	CASSSSSVAGVYGYTF
TRBD1	many	TRBV12-3/TRBV12-4	TRBJ2-2	TGTGCCAGCATAGGACAGGGGGCTATTGGCGGGGAGCTGTTTTTT	CASIGQGAIGGELFF
.	many	TRBV7-2	TRBJ2-1	TGTGCCAGCAGCTTGCCTATTATCTCCTACAATGAGCAGTTCTTC	CASSLPIISYNEQFF
.	.	TRBV10-3	TRBJ2-7	TGTGCCATCAGTAAAGACGCTATAAGGGACTACGAGCAGTACTTC	CAISKDAIRDYEQYF
TRBD1	many	TRBV7-2	TRBJ2-7	TGTGCCAGTCAAGGGGGCGTCTACGAGCAGTACTTC	CASQGGVYEQYF
.	many	TRBV28	TRBJ1-5	TGTGCCAGCAGTTTCCTAGGAAATAGCAATCAGCCCCAGCATTTT	CASSFLGNSNQPQHF
TRBD1	.	TRBV7-2	TRBJ2-1	TGTGCCAGCAGCCGCTCCGGGACAGGAGTTTACAATGAGCAGTTCTTC	CASSRSGTGVYNEQFF
.	many	TRBV7-3	TRBJ2-1	TGTGCCAGCAGCCCCTCGGAGGGGACTGAGCAGTTCTTC	CASSPSEGTEQFF
TRBD1	.	TRBV7-2	TRBJ1-6	TGTGCCAGCAGTTTTCGGGGACAGGGATCTTCACCCCTCCACTTT	CASSFRGQGSSPLHF
.	few	TRBV5-6	TRBJ2-7	TGTGCCAGCAGCCTAGGGGGTATAGTGGCCTACGAGCAGTACTTC	CASSLGGIVAYEQYF
TRBD2	many	TRBV7-9	TRBJ2-7	TGTGCCAGCAGTAAAGGACTAGCGGGAGGGCCTGAGCAGTACTTC	CASSKGLAGGPEQYF
.	.	TRBV7-9	TRBJ2-2	TGTGCCAGCGGGCGAAGCACCGGGGAGCTGTTTTTT	CASGRSTGELFF
.	few	TRBV11-2	TRBJ1-1	TGTGCCAGCAGCCCCATTCGGGAAGCTTTCTTT	CASSPIREAFF
TRBD1	few	TRBV10-1	TRBJ1-1	TGCGCCAGCAGTGATGTGCAGGGGGCTGAAGCTTTCTTT	CASSDVQGAEAFF
.	few	TRBV19	TRBJ2-3	TGTGCCAGTAGAGGACAGATTAACCCCACAGATACGCAGTATTTT	CASRGQINPTDTQYF
TRBD1	few	TRBV27	TRBJ1-1	TGTGCCAGCAGTGCCCGACAGGGTGTTATGAACACTGAAGCTTTCTTT	CASSARQGVMNTEAFF
.	many	TRBV20-1	TRBJ1-5	TGCAGTGCCGTCAGGGTTCTTGGTCAGCCCCAGCATTTT	CSAVRVLGQPQHF
.	few	TRBV2	TRBJ2-5	TGTGCCAGCAGTGAAATTGGGTATTCGGAGACCCAGTACTTC	CASSEIGYSETQYF
.	.	TRBV15	TRBJ2-5	TGTGCCACCAGCAAGAAGTACAGGGTGAGCCAAGAGACCCAGTACTTC	CATSKKYRVSQETQYF
TRBD2	many	TRBV7-2	TRBJ2-1	TGTGCCAGCAGCTTACAGCGTGGGCTAGCGGGAGGGCCGCTGTTCTTC	CASSLQRGLAGGPLFF
TRBD1	.	TRBV5-6	TRBJ1-4	TGTGCCAGCAGCTCGACAGGGCTGGATAATGAAAAACTGTTTTTT	CASSSTGLDNEKLFF
.	many	TRBV7-2	TRBJ2-3	TGTGCCAGCAGCCCTGGGACTGCAGATACGCAGTATTTT	CASSPGTADTQYF
TRBD2	many	TRBV12-3/TRBV12-4	TRBJ2-1	TGTGCCAGCAGTTTCGAGGGGTCTAGCGGGAGAGCGGGTGAGCAGTTCTTC	CASSFEGSSGRAGEQFF
.	.	TRBV30	TRBJ1-1	TGTGCCTGGACCCTACAGGGACGCGGCACTGAAGCTTTCTTT	CAWTLQGRGTEAFF
.	few	TRBV19	TRBJ2-2	TGTGCCAGCAGGACGGCGAGTACGAACACCGGGGAGCTGTTTTTT	CASRTASTNTGELFF
.	.	TRBV18	TRBJ2-7	TGTGCCAGCTCAACGGACAGTATCGACGAGCAGTACTTC	CASSTDSIDEQYF
TRBD1	.	TRBV20-1	TRBJ1-6	TGCAGTGCTAGAGGACAGGGGCTTTATAATTCACCCCTCCACTTT	CSARGQGLYNSPLHF
.	.	TRBV6-2/TRBV6-3	TRBJ1-1	TGTGCCAGAAGTCCTACGGGGAGGTACACTGAAGCTTTCTTT	CARSPTGRYTEAFF
.	.	TRBV7-2	TRBJ1-5	TGTGCCAGCAGCCCGACGGGAGCCAATCAGCCCCAGCATTTT	CASSPTGANQPQHF
.	.	TRBV7-3	TRBJ2-3	TGTGCCAGCAGCTTAAGGGGAGCTTACACAGATACGCAGTATTTT	CASSLRGAYTDTQYF
TRBD2	many	TRBV25-1	TRBJ2-2	TGTGCCAGCAGTGATCGTCTAGCGGGGGGCACCGGGGAGCTGTTTTTT	CASSDRLAGGTGELFF
.	.	TRBV27	TRBJ1-5	TGTGCCAGCAGTTTATTTGGCAGGGACGATAGCAATCAGCCCCAGCATTTT	CASSLFGRDDSNQPQHF